Listed below are T cell receptor beta chains from one sample, sequenced in a study of regulatory T cells in long-lasting Graves disease. One entry per CDR3 protein results from TCRdb running MiXCR on the multiplex PCR reads. The sample lists approximately 480,000 distinct CDR3 sequences, 15% to 20% seen once, with 9.5% to 15% in the top ten. These data were also filed under a second study, of T cells in Graves' hyperthyroidism and ophthalmopathy.

This specimen consisted of peripheral blood mononuclear cells (PBMCs), obtained at new diagnosis, from a patient treated with antithyroid drugs. These receptors all stem from a man in his forties or fifties with Graves disease. The CDR3 runs from the conserved cysteine through the conserved F or W. Fields, in order: clone size, V gene, D gene, J gene, CDR3 protein, CDR3 DNA. A D gene is named only where the DNA matches it firmly. Clone sizes are given selectively: once, few, many, or a class where the clone is expanded.

>NA|TRBV4-2|NA|TRBJ2-3
CASSQAEGTDTQYF
TGTGCCAGCAGCCAAGCGGAGGGGACAGATACGCAGTATTTT
>many|TRBV7-2|NA|TRBJ2-4
CASSPPGTENIQYF
TGTGCCAGCAGCCCCCCCGGGACGGAAAACATTCAGTACTTC
>few|TRBV9|NA|TRBJ2-2
CASSVALGAGELFF
TGTGCCAGCAGCGTAGCTCTAGGTGCCGGGGAGCTGTTTTTT
>few|TRBV7-8|TRBD2|TRBJ2-2
CASSSRLAASGVVTGELFF
TGTGCCAGCAGCTCCCGACTAGCGGCCAGCGGGGTTGTTACCGGGGAGCTGTTTTTT
>few|TRBV6-2/TRBV6-3|TRBD1|TRBJ1-6
CASRGQPPNSPLHF
TGTGCCAGCAGGGGACAGCCTCCTAATTCACCCCTCCACTTT
>many|TRBV3-1|NA|TRBJ2-6
CASSLELRGANVLTF
TGTGCCAGCAGCCTGGAACTACGCGGGGCCAACGTCCTGACTTTC
>NA|TRBV3-1|TRBD1|TRBJ2-7
CASGDRGHEQYF
TGTGCCAGCGGCGACAGGGGCCACGAGCAGTACTTC
>few|TRBV12-3/TRBV12-4|NA|TRBJ1-6
CASSPSGANSPLHF
TGTGCCAGCAGCCCTTCGGGGGCTAATTCACCCCTCCACTTT
>many|TRBV20-1|NA|TRBJ2-3
CSAKRVTDTQYF
TGCAGTGCAAAAAGAGTCACAGATACGCAGTATTTT
>many|TRBV5-1|TRBD1|TRBJ2-7
CASTKNAGGYEQYF
TGCGCCAGCACCAAAAATGCAGGGGGCTACGAGCAGTACTTC
>NA|TRBV20-1|NA|TRBJ1-5
CSASGGQPQHF
TGCAGTGCTAGTGGGGGTCAGCCCCAGCATTTT
>few|TRBV5-1|TRBD2|TRBJ2-3
CASSLGLASSTDTQYF
TGCGCCAGCAGCTTGGGACTAGCATCTAGCACAGATACGCAGTATTTT
>NA|TRBV7-3|TRBD2|TRBJ2-2
CASSPRPGLAGSTGELFF
TGTGCCAGCAGCCCACGCCCTGGACTAGCGGGTAGCACCGGGGAGCTGTTTTTT
>many|TRBV2|NA|TRBJ2-1
CASSEGSSSYNEQFF
TGTGCCAGCAGTGAAGGCTCCAGCTCCTACAATGAGCAGTTCTTC
>many|TRBV11-2|TRBD1|TRBJ2-1
CASSLDRGYNEQFF
TGTGCCAGCAGTCTCGACAGGGGATACAATGAGCAGTTCTTC
>NA|TRBV12-3/TRBV12-4|NA|TRBJ1-2
CASSEAGQGGYTF
TGTGCCAGCAGTGAAGCGGGGCAGGGGGGCTACACCTTC
>few|TRBV10-3|NA|TRBJ1-3
CAITGAGNTIYF
TGTGCCATCACGGGGGCAGGAAACACCATATATTTT
>many|TRBV12-5|NA|TRBJ1-3
CASGLVIARGPPTGNTIYF
TGTGCTAGTGGTTTGGTCATCGCCCGGGGACCGCCAACTGGAAACACCATATATTTT
>NA|TRBV11-2|TRBD2|TRBJ2-3
CASSSLLAGGADTQYF
TGTGCCAGCAGCTCGCTACTAGCGGGAGGGGCAGATACGCAGTATTTT
>many|TRBV5-1|TRBD1|TRBJ2-7
CASSSGTGSYEQYF
TGTGCCAGCAGTTCCGGGACAGGGAGCTACGAGCAGTACTTC
>many|TRBV20-1|NA|TRBJ2-7
CSARDFMRWDTSYEQYF
TGCAGTGCTAGAGATTTTATGCGTTGGGACACTTCCTACGAGCAGTACTTC
>many|TRBV3-1|TRBD1|TRBJ2-1
CASSLPGTVSKQFF
TGTGCCAGCAGCCTTCCCGGGACAGTTTCAAAGCAGTTCTTC
>few|TRBV20-1|NA|TRBJ1-2
CSARDLDQSYGYTF
TGCAGTGCTAGAGATCTGGACCAAAGCTATGGCTACACCTTC
>many|TRBV4-2|NA|TRBJ2-3
CASSQGHHPDTQYF
TGTGCCAGCAGCCAAGGCCACCACCCCGATACGCAGTATTTT
>many|TRBV4-1|TRBD2|TRBJ2-5
CASSQDPSGFQETQYF
TGCGCCAGCAGCCAAGATCCTAGCGGGTTCCAAGAGACCCAGTACTTC
>many|TRBV11-2|NA|TRBJ2-7
CASSLEPGMNEQYF
TGTGCCAGCAGCTTAGAGCCAGGGATGAACGAGCAGTACTTC
>NA|TRBV5-1|TRBD2|TRBJ2-7
CASSAGTSGAYEQYF
TGCGCCAGCAGCGCCGGGACTAGCGGGGCCTACGAGCAGTACTTC
>NA|TRBV7-9|NA|TRBJ2-3
CASKERGADTDTQYF
TGTGCCAGCAAGGAGAGAGGGGCGGACACAGATACGCAGTATTTT
>few|TRBV12-3/TRBV12-4|TRBD2|TRBJ2-2
CASRSAGGTGELFF
TGTGCCAGCAGGTCAGCGGGAGGAACCGGGGAGCTGTTTTTT
>few|TRBV18|NA|TRBJ2-1
CASSPKSGGYNEQFF
TGTGCCAGCTCACCTAAGTCCGGGGGATACAATGAGCAGTTCTTC
>NA|TRBV12-3/TRBV12-4|TRBD1|TRBJ2-2
CASSSTGERELFF
TGTGCCAGCAGTTCGACAGGGGAGCGGGAGCTGTTTTTT
>many|TRBV10-1|NA|TRBJ2-1
CASSESMTATYNEQFF
TGCGCCAGCAGTGAGTCGATGACAGCCACCTACAATGAGCAGTTCTTC
>many|TRBV5-1|NA|TRBJ2-1
CASSLHAGPQNEQFF
TGCGCCAGCAGCTTGCATGCGGGACCACAGAATGAGCAGTTCTTC
>few|TRBV10-3|TRBD1|TRBJ1-1
CAISESTGAATEAFF
TGTGCCATCAGTGAGTCAACAGGGGCAGCCACTGAAGCTTTCTTT
>NA|TRBV7-9|NA|TRBJ2-7
CASTRYGEQYF
TGTGCCAGCACCAGATACGGGGAGCAGTACTTC
>few|TRBV20-1|TRBD1|TRBJ2-1
CSAGQAVQFF
TGCAGTGCCGGACAGGCTGTTCAGTTCTTC